The present TCR beta chain was sequenced within a study of T cell responses to AZD1222 COVID-19 vaccine. Overall study results and limits: It should be noted that donors were predominantly white British and more often female, and clonal diversity was possibly underestimated. At study baseline, merely six AZD1222 recipients were seropositive.

Points on this clone: Its cognate antigen is unknown.

The assay was immunoSEQ multiplex PCR, and TCRdb's table has in-frame clones only and misses some. The sample holds roughly 130,000 clones, around 83% seen once. The sequence came from an adult in good health. This specimen was peripheral blood, taken on day 0 of AZD1222 vaccination.

The CDR3 DNA follows: TGTGCCAGCAGCTCCCGGACAGGGCCTCATCAGCCCCAGCATTTT. This encodes CASSSRTGPHQPQHF. The chain links TRBV5-5 to TRBJ1-5; TRBD1 matches 8 bases. Germline CDR1 and CDR2: SGHKS and YYEKEE (reference sequence). The CDR3 is made up of 15 amino acids. The ends lost 3 bases at V and 5 bases at J; junction bases unmatched: 7.